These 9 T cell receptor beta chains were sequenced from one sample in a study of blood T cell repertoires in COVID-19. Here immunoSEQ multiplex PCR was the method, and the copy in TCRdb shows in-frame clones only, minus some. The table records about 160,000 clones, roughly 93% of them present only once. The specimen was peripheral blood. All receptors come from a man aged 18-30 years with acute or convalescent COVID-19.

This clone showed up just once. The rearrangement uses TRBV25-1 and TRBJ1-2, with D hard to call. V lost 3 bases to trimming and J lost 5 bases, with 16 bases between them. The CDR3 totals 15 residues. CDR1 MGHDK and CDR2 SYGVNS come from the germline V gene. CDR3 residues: CASSDPAGILYGYTF. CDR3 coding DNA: TGTGCCAGCAGTGATCCAGCCGGGATCCTTTATGGCTACACCTTC.

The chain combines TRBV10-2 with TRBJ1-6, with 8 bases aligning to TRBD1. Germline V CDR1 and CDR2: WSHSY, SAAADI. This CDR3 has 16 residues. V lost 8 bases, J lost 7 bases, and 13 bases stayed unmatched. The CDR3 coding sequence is TGCGCCAGCGGGGACAGGTTTGGGATCGTGAATTCACCCCTCCACTTT. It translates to CASGDRFGIVNSPLHF.

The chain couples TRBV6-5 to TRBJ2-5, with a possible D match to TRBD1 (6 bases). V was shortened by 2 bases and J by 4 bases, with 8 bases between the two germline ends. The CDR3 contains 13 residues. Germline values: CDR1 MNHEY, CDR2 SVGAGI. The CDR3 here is CASSYKGGETQYF. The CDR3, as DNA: TGTGCCAGCAGTTACAAAGGGGGAGAGACCCAGTACTTC.

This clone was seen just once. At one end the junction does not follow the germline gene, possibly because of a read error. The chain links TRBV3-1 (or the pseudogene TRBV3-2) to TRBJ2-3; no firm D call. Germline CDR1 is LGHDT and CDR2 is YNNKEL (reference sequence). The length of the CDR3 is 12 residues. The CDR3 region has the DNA TGTGCCAGCAGCCAAGGACGAACACCTAAGCGCTTT. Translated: CASSQGRTPKRF.

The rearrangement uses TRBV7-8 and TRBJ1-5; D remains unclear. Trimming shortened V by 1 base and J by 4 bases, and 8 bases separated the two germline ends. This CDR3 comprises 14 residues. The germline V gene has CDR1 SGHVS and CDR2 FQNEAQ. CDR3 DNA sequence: TGTGCCAGCAGCTTAGGTCAGTTTAATCAGCCCCAGCATTTT. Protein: CASSLGQFNQPQHF. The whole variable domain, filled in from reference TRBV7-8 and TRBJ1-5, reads GAGVSQSPRYKVAKRGQDVALRCDPISGHVSLFWYQQALGQGPEFLTYFQNEAQLDKSGLPSDRFFAERPEGSVSTLKIQRTQQEDSAVYLCASSLGQFNQPQHFGDGTRLSIL.

CDR3 region: CSVEEGTGGASGELFF. CDR3 bases: TGCAGCGTTGAAGAGGGCACAGGGGGCGCGTCCGGGGAGCTGTTTTTT. V usage is TRBV29-1 and J usage is TRBJ2-2; the match to TRBD1 covers 9 bases. This CDR3 has 16 amino acids. The germline gives CDR1 SQVTM, CDR2 ANQGSEA. Unmatched junction bases numbered 8, after V lost 0 bases and J lost 6 bases.

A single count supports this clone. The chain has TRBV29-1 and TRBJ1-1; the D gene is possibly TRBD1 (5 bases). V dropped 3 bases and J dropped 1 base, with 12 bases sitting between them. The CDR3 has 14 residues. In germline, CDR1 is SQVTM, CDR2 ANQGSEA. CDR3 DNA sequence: TGCAGCGTTGACCAAGCAGGGCAGAACACTGAAGCTTTCTTT. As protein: CSVDQAGQNTEAFF.

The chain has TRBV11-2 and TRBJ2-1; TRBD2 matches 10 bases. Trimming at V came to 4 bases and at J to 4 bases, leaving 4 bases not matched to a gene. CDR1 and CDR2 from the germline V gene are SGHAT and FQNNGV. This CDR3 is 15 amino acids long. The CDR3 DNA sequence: TGTGCCAGCAGCTCGATTAGCGGGGGGTACAATGAGCAGTTCTTC. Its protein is CASSSISGGYNEQFF.

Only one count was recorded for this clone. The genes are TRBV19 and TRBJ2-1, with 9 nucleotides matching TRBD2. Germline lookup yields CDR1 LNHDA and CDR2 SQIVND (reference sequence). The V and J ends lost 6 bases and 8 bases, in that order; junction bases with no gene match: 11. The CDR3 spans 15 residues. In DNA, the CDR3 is TGTGCCAGTAGACTTAGCGGGGGCGAGGGCTATGAGCAGTTCTTC. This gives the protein CASRLSGGEGYEQFF.